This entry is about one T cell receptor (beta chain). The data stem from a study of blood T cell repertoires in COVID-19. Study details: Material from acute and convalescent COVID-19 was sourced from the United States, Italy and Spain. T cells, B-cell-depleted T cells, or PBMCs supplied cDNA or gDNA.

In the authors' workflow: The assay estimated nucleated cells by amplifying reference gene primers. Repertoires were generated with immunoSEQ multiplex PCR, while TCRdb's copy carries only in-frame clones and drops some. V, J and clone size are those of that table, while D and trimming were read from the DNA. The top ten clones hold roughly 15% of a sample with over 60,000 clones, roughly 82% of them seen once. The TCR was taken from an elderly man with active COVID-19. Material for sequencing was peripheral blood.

This CDR3 is CASSEYQGAEAFF. In DNA, the CDR3 is TGTGCCAGCAGTGAATACCAGGGCGCTGAAGCTTTCTTT. The rearrangement joins TRBV6-1 to TRBJ1-1, with D possibly TRBD1 on 5 matching bases. The CDR3 length is 13 residues. V gave up 2 bases and J gave up 6 bases, with 10 bases separating them. CDR1 MNHNS and CDR2 SASEGT come from the germline V gene.